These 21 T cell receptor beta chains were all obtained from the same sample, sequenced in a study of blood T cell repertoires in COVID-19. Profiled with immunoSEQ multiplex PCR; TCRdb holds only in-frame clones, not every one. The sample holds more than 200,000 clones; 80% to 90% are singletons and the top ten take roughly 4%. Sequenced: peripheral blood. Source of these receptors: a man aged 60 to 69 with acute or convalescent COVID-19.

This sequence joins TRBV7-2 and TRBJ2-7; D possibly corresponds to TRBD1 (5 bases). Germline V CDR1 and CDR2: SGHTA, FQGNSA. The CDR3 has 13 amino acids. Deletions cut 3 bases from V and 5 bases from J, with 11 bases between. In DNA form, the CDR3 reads TGTGCCAGCAGCTTTGCCAGGGCCCACGAGCAGTACTTC. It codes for CASSFARAHEQYF.

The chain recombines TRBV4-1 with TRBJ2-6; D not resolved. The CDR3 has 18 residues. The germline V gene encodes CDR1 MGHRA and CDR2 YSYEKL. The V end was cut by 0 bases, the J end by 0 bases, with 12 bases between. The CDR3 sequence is CASSQEFSLRSGANVLTF. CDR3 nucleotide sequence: TGCGCCAGCAGCCAAGAGTTTTCACTCCGCTCTGGGGCCAACGTCCTGACTTTC.

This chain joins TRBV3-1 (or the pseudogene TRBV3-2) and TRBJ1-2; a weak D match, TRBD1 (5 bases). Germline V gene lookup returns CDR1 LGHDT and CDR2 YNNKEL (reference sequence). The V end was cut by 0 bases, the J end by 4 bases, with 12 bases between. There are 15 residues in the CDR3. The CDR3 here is CASSQDSGSAYGYTF. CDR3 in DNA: TGTGCCAGCAGCCAAGATTCAGGGTCGGCCTATGGCTACACCTTC.

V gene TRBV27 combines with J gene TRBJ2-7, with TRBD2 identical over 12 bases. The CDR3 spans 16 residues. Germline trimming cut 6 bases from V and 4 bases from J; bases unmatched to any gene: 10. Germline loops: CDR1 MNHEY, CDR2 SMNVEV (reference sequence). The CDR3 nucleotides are TGTGCCAGCAGGAGACTAGCGGGAGAGAAGGTATACGAGCAGTACTTC. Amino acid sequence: CASRRLAGEKVYEQYF.

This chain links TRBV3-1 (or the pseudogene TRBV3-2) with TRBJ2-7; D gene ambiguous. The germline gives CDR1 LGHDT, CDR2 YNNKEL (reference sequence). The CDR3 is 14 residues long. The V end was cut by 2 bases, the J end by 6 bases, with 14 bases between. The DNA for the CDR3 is TGTGCCAGCAGCCAACCTGGGCCAAACCCCGAGCAGTACTTC. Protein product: CASSQPGPNPEQYF.

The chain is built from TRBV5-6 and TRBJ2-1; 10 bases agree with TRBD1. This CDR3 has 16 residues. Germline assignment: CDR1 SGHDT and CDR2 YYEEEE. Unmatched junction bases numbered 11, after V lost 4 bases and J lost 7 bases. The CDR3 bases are TGTGCCAGCAGCCCGTACCGGGACAGGGGTCGTAATGAGCAGTTCTTC. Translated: CASSPYRDRGRNEQFF.

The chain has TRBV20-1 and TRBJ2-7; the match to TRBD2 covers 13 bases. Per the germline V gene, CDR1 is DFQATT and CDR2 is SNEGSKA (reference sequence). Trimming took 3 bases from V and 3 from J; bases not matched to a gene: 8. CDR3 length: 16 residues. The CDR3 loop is CSASGGLAGMGYEQYF. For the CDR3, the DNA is TGCAGTGCTAGTGGGGGACTAGCGGGAATGGGCTACGAGCAGTACTTC.

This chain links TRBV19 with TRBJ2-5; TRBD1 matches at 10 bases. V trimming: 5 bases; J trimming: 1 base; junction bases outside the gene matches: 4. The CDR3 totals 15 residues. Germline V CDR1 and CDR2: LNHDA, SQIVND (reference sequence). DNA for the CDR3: TGTGCCAGTAGTGAGACAGGGGGCTTCCAAGAGACCCAGTACTTC. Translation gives CASSETGGFQETQYF.

The CDR3 coding sequence is TGTGCCAGCAGCCACGAGGGGGGGGCAGGCGGCTACACCTTC. Its protein is CASSHEGGAGGYTF. V is TRBV13 and J is TRBJ1-2, with D possibly matching TRBD1 (6 bases). V lost 5 bases and J 8 bases, leaving 18 bases between the germline ends. Looked up from germline, CDR1 is PRHDT and CDR2 is FYEKMQ (reference sequence). The length of the CDR3 is 14 residues.

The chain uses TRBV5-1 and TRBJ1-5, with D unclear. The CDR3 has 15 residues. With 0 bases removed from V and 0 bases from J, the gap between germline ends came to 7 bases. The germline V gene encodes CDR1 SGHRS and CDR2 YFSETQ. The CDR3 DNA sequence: TGCGCCAGCAGCTTGGACTTTGATAGCAATCAGCCCCAGCATTTT. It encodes CASSLDFDSNQPQHF.

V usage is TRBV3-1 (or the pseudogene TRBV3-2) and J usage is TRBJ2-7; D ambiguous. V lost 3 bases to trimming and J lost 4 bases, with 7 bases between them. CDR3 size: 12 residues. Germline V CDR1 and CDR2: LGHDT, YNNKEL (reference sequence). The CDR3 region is CASSHANYEQYF. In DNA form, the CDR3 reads TGTGCCAGCAGCCACGCTAATTACGAGCAGTACTTC.

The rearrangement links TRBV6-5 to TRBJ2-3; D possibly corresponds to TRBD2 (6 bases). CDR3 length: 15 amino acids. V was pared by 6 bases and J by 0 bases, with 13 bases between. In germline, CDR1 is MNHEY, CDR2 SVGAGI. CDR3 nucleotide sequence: TGTGCCAGCAGCTCAGAGGGAGGTAGCACAGATACGCAGTATTTT. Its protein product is CASSSEGGSTDTQYF.

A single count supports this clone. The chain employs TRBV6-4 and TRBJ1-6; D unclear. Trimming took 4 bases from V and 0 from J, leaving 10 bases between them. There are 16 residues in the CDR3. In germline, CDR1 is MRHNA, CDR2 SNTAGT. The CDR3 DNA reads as TGTGCCAGCAGTGCCGGCTGGAGCTCCTATAATTCACCCCTCCACTTT. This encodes CASSAGWSSYNSPLHF.

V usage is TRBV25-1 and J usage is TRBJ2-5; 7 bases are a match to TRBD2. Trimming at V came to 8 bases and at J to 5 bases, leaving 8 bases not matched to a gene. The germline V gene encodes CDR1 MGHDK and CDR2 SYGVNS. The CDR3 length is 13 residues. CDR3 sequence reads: CASRDPGGETQYF. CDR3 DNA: TGTGCCAGCCGGGACCCGGGGGGTGAGACCCAGTACTTC. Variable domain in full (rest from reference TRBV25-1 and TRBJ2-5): EADIYQTPRYLVIGTGKKITLECSQTMGHDKMYWYQQDPGMELHLIHYSYGVNSTEKGDLSSESTVSRIRTEHFPLTLESARPSHTSQYLCASRDPGGETQYFGPGTRLLVL.

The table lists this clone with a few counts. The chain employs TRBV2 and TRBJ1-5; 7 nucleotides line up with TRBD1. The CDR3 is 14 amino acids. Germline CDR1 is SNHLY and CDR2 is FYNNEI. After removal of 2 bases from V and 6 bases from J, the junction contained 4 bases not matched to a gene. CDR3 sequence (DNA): TGTGCCAGCAGTGAACAGGGGGATGGTCAGCCCCAGCATTTT. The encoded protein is CASSEQGDGQPQHF.

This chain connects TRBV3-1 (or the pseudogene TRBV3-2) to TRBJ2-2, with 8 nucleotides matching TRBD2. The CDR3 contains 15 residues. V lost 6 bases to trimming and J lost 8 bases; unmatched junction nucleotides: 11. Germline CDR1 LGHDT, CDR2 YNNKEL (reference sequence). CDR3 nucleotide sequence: TGTGCCAGCAGGCAAACCTCGGCGGGGGGTGGGGAGCTGTTTTTT. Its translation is CASRQTSAGGGELFF.

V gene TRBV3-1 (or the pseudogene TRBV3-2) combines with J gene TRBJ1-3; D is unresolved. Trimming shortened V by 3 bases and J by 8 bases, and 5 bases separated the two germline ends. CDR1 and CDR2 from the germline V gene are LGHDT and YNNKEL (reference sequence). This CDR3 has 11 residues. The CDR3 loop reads CASSQRDTIYF. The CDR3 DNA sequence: TGTGCCAGCAGCCAGAGAGACACCATATATTTT.

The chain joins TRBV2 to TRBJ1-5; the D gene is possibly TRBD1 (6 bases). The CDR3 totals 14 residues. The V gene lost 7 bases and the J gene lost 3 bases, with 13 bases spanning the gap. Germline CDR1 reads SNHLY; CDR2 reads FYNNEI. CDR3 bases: TGTGCCAGCAAGGGGGACACCGCCAATCAGCCCCAGCATTTT. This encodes CASKGDTANQPQHF. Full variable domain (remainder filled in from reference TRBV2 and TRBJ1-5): EPEVTQTPSHQVTQMGQEVILRCVPISNHLYFYWYRQILGQKVEFLVSFYNNEISEKSEIFDDQFSVERPDGSNFTLKIRSTKLEDSAMYFCASKGDTANQPQHFGDGTRLSIL.

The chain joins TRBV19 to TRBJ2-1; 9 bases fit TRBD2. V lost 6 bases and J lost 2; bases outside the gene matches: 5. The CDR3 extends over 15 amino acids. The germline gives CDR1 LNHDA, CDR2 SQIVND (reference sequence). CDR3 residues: CASSLAGLPYNEQFF. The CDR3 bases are TGTGCCAGTAGCCTAGCGGGGCTACCCTACAATGAGCAGTTCTTC.

The CDR3 spells CASRLTSGGDEQYF. In nucleotides, the CDR3 is TGTGCCAGCAGGCTTACTAGCGGGGGAGACGAGCAGTACTTC. The chain is built from TRBV3-1 (or the pseudogene TRBV3-2) and TRBJ2-7, with 11 nucleotides matching TRBD2. There are 14 residues in the CDR3. The germline gives CDR1 LGHDT, CDR2 YNNKEL (reference sequence). J was trimmed by 5 bases and V by 6 bases; bases with no gene match: 6.

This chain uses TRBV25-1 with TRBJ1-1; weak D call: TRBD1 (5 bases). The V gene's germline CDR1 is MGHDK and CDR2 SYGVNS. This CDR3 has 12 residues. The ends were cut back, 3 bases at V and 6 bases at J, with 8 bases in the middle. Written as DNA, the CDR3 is TGTGCCAGCAGTGAGCAGACAGCTGAAGCTTTCTTT. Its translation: CASSEQTAEAFF.